This record looks at one TCR beta chain sequence and its context. Its antigen is currently unknown. The PCR ran on 60 Vbeta and 13 Jbeta primers. The method was immunoSEQ multiplex PCR; TCRdb's version includes in-frame clones alone and lacks a portion of them. The sample contains about 160,000 clones, roughly 80% of which appear only once. The sample belongs to a study of cytomegalovirus exposure and HLA in healthy donors. Overall study context: Genetic ancestry analysis placed around four fifths of the 398 donors that were genotyped in the Caucasian-associated cluster. Study-wide results and caveats: Most TCR sequences were uncommon, yet certain public TCRs appeared in many donors. The likely origin of a cluster of highly shared sequence variants was a sequencing artifact. Associated with cytomegalovirus, according to the listing, were approximately 160 TCR beta chains.

Germline V gene sequence: CDR1 SGHRS, CDR2 YFSETQ. There are 12 residues in the CDR3. The V end was cut by 4 bases, the J end by 5 bases, with 8 bases between. The TCR sequence derives from a female donor in good health and CMV-seronegative. The rearrangement joins TRBV5-1 to TRBJ2-3; D remains unclear. The sample taken for sequencing was PBMCs. The CDR3 reads CASSMALDTQYF. CDR3 DNA sequence: TGCGCCAGCAGCATGGCATTAGATACGCAGTATTTT.